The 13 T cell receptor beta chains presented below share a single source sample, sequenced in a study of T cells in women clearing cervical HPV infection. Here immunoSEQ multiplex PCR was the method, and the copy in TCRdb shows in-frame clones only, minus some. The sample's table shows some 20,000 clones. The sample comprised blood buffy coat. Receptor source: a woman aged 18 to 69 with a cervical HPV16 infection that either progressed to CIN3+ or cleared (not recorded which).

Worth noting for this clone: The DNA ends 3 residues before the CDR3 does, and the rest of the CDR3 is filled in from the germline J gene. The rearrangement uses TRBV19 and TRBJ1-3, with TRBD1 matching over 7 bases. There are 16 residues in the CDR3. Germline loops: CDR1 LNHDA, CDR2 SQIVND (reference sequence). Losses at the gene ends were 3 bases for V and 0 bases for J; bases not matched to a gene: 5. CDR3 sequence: CASSMGQLLSGNTIYF. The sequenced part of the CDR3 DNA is TGTGCCAGTAGTATGGGACAGCTACTCTCTGGAAACACC. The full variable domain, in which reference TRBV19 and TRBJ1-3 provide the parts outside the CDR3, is DGGITQSPKYLFRKEGQNVTLSCEQNLNHDAMYWYRQDPGQGLRLIYYSQIVNDFQKGDIAEGYSVSREKKESFPLTVTSAQKNPTAFYLCASSMGQLLSGNTIYFGEGSWLTVV.

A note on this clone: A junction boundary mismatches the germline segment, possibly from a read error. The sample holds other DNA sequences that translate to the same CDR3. The CDR3 reads CASSQDRRDRIGNTIYF. The CDR3 bases that were read are TGCGCCAGCAGCCAAGATCGGCGGGACAGGATTGGAAACACA. V and J are TRBV4-1 and TRBJ1-3; 8 nucleotides line up with TRBD1. The read is 3 residues too short to cover the CDR3 end, so that end is filled in from the germline J gene. Germline V lookup: CDR1 MGHRA, CDR2 YSYEKL. The CDR3 length is 17 residues.

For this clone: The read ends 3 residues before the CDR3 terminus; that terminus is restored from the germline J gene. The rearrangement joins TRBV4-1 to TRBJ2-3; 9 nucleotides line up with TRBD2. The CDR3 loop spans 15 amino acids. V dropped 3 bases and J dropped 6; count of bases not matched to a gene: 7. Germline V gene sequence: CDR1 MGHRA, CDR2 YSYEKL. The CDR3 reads CASSQASGNVDTQYF. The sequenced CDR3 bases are TGCGCCAGCAGCCAGGCTAGCGGGAATGTGGATACG.

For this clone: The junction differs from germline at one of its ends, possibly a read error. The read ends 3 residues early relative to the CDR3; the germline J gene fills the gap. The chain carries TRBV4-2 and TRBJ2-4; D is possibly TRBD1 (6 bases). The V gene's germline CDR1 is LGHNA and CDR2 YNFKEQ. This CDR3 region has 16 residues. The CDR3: CASSQDGTIAKNIQYF. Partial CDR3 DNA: TGCGCCAGCAGCCAAGATGGGACAATAGCCAAAAACATT.

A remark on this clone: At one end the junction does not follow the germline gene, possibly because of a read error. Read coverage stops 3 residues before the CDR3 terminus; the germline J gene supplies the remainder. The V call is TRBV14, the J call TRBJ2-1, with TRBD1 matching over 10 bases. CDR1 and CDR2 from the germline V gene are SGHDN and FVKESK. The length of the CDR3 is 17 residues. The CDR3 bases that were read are TGTGCCAACAGCCGCCCGGCAGCGGGACAGGGGAACAATGAG. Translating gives CANSRPAAGQGNNE. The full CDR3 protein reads CANSRPAAGQGNNEQFF.

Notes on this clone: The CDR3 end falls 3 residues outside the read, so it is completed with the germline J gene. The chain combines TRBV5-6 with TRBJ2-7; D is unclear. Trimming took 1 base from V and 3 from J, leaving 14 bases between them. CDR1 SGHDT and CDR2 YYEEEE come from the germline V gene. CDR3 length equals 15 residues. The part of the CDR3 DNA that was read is TGTGCCAGCAGCTTGAAGCCCACCGGCGGCTACGAG. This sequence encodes CASSLKPTGGYE. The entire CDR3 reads CASSLKPTGGYEQYF.

CDR3 DNA, as far as it was read: TGTGCCAGCAGTACCAACAGGGTTGACACTGAA. Translated: CASSTNRVDTE. The complete CDR3 reads CASSTNRVDTEAFF. The chain is built from TRBV6-2 or TRBV6-3 and TRBJ1-1, with D possibly being TRBD1 (6 bases). The missing CDR3 end, 3 residues past where the read stops, is filled in from the germline J gene. Germline CDR1 is MNHEY and CDR2 is SVGEGT. This CDR3 has 14 amino acids. The germline V and J ends were trimmed by 5 bases and 3 bases, with 13 bases remaining between them.

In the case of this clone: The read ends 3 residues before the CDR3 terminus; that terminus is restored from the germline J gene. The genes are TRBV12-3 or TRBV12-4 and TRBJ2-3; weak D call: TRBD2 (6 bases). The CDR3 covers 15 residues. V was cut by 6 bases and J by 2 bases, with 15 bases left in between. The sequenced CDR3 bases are TGTGCCAGCAGCCCCTATAGCGGACTCACAGATACG. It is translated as CASSPYSGLTDT. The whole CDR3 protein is CASSPYSGLTDTQYF.

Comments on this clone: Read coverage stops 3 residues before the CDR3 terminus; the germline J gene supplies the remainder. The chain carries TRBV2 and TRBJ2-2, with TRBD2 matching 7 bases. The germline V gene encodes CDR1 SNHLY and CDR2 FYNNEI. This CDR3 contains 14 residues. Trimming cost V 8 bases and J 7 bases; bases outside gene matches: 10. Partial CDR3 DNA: TGTGCCAGCCACCAGACTAGCCCTGGCGGGGAG. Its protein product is CASHQTSPGGE. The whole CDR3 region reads CASHQTSPGGELFF.

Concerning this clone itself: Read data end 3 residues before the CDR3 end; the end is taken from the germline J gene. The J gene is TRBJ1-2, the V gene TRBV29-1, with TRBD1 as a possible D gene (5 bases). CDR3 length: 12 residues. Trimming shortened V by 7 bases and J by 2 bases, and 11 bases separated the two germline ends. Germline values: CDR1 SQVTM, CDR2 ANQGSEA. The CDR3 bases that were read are TGCAGCGGGGTGACAGAGAACTATGGC. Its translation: CSGVTENYG. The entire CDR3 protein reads CSGVTENYGYTF.

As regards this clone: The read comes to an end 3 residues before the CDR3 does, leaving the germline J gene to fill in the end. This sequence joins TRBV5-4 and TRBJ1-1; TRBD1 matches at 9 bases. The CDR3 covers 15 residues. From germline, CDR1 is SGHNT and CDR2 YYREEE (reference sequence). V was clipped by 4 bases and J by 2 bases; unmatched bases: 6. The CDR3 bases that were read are TGTGCCAGCAGCGCAAGGACAGGGGTCAACACTGAA. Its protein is CASSARTGVNTE. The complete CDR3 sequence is CASSARTGVNTEAFF. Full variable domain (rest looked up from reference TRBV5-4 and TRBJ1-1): ETGVTQSPTHLIKTRGQQVTLRCSSQSGHNTVSWYQQALGQGPQFIFQYYREEENGRGNFPPRFSGLQFPNYSSELNVNALELDDSALYLCASSARTGVNTEAFFGQGTRLTVV.

The CDR3 reads CASSPPVSSLPPETQYF. Incomplete CDR3 DNA: TGTGCCAGCTCACCACCCGTGAGTAGCCTACCACCAGAGACC. The chain uses TRBV18 and TRBJ2-5, with D unresolved. Sequencing ends 3 residues short of the CDR3 end; the germline J gene provides the rest. CDR3 size: 17 residues. Trimming stripped 0 bases from V and 4 bases from J, with 18 bases between. Germline CDR1 and CDR2: KGHSH and LQKENI.

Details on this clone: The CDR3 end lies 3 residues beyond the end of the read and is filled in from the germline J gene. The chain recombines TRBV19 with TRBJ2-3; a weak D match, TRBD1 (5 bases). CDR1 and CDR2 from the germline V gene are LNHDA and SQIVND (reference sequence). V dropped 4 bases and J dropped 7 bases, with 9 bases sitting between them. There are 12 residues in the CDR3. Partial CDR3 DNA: TGTGCCAGTAGTACAGGACAATATACG. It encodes CASSTGQYT. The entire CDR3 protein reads CASSTGQYTQYF.